The text below deals with one T cell receptor (beta chain). This sample is part of a study of blood T cells in healthy people across ages. Primed by a sample-barcoded 5' primer and a J-beta primer mix, a second PCR proceeded for roughly 7 to 11 cycles. TCRdb passed the 5' RACE reads through MiXCR, listing each CDR3 protein once. The sample yields some 1.4 million distinct CDR3 sequences, approximately 42% seen once. The CDR3 has 13 residues. Germline values: CDR1 SGHAT, CDR2 FQNNGV. V gave up 5 bases and J gave up 3 bases, with 10 bases separating them. The rearrangement joins TRBV11-2 to TRBJ1-2; D gene unclear. The TCR was taken from a woman aged 18-29 years in good health. The sequencing sample was made of blood. CDR3 nucleotides: TGTGCCAGCAGCGAGGCAGGCTACTATGGCTACACCTTC. The encoded protein is CASSEAGYYGYTF.